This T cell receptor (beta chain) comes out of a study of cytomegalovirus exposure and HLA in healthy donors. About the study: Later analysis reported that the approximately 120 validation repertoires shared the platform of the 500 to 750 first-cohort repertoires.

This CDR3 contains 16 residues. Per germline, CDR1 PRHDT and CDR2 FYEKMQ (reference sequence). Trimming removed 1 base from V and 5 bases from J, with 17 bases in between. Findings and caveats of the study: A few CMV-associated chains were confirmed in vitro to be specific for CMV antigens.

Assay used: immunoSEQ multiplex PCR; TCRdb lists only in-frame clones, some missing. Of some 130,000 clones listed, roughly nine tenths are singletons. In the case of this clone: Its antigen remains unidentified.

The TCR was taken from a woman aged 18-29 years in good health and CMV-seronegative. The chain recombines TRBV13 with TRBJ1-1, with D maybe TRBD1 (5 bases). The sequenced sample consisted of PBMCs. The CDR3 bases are TGTGCCAGCAGCTTAGAGGGGAGTGGGGGGAAAACTGAAGCTTTCTTT. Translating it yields CASSLEGSGGKTEAFF. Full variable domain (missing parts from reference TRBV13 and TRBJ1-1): AAGVIQSPRHLIKEKRETATLKCYPIPRHDTVYWYQQGPGQDPQFLISFYEKMQSDKGSIPDRFSAQQFSDYHSELNMSSLELGDSALYFCASSLEGSGGKTEAFFGQGTRLTVV.